The TCR beta chain under discussion was sequenced for a study of T cell repertoires in cytomegalovirus infection. Study information: Epitope selection comprised recently identified HLA-C-restricted CMV epitopes and well-studied HLA-B-restricted CMV epitopes.

The V segment lost 2 bases and the J segment 5 bases; nucleotides outside the gene matches: 3. The CDR3 has 15 residues. Germline V gene lookup returns CDR1 MNHEY and CDR2 SMNVEV (reference sequence). Study outcomes and limitations: HLA-C-restricted CMV-specific TCR beta clonotypes were dominant in the ex vivo response.

Details on this clonotype: Antigen specificity is unknown.

Each CDR3 protein is one row after TCRdb ran MiXCR on the reads. The sample includes 200,000 to 250,000 distinct CDR3 sequences, approximately 40% of them seen just once. This clonotype was obtained from a human donor in good health (CMV status not recorded). Some clones in this sample may be carry-over from other donors' samples. Sample: CD8+ T cells from cultured PBMCs, taken from culture after CMV antigen stimulation. The chain employs TRBV27 and TRBJ2-7, with 13 positions matching TRBD2. CDR3 sequence: CASSLPGLAGNEQYF. In DNA, the CDR3 is TGTGCCAGCAGTTTACCGGGACTAGCGGGGAACGAGCAGTACTTC.